The 16 T cell receptor beta chains below come from one sample, sequenced in a study of T cells in localized non-small cell lung cancer. TCRdb's table, derived via immunoSEQ multiplex PCR, lists solely in-frame clones and lacks some. The sample lists about 40,000 clones; more than 75% were seen once. Sequencing used peripheral blood, obtained before any cancer treatment. The receptors were gathered from a man aged 40 to 70 with stage I lung adenocarcinoma.

This clone was recorded once. The chain couples TRBV18 to TRBJ2-7; no firm D call. Per germline, CDR1 KGHSH and CDR2 LQKENI. Trimming removed 4 bases at V and 2 bases at J, with 6 bases between. The CDR3 sequence is 12 residues long. The CDR3, as DNA: TGTGCCAGCTCACAGGCAGCCTACGAGCAGTACTTC. Encoded protein: CASSQAAYEQYF.

The chain uses TRBV7-2 and TRBJ2-3; D unresolved. Per germline, CDR1 SGHTA and CDR2 FQGNSA. V gave up 5 bases and J gave up 4 bases, with 10 bases separating them. The length of the CDR3 is 13 residues. As DNA, the CDR3 is TGTGCCAGCAGCCGCCCCCCGGCAGATACGCAGTATTTT. Its protein product is CASSRPPADTQYF. Looking up the rest from reference TRBV7-2 and TRBJ2-3 gives the full variable domain: GAGVSQSPSNKVTEKGKDVELRCDPISGHTALYWYRQSLGQGLEFLIYFQGNSAPDKSGLPSDRFSAERTGGSVSTLTIQRTQQEDSAVYLCASSRPPADTQYFGPGTRLTVL.

The chain couples TRBV7-9 to TRBJ2-1; D gene uncertain. Trimming took off 8 bases at V and 0 bases at J, with 20 bases between the two ends. CDR1 and CDR2 from the germline V gene are SEHNR and FQNEAQ (reference sequence). This CDR3 is built from 17 residues. CDR3 residues: CASDPSKGRSSYNEQFF. The DNA for the CDR3 is TGTGCCAGCGACCCCTCCAAGGGAAGGAGCTCCTACAATGAGCAGTTCTTC.

J is TRBJ2-4 and V is TRBV4-2; 7 positions match TRBD2. V dropped 0 bases and J dropped 0; count of bases not matched to a gene: 8. Germline lookup yields CDR1 LGHNA and CDR2 YNFKEQ. This CDR3 is built from 18 residues. The CDR3 region has the DNA TGTGCCAGCAGCCAAGACCCTCTAGCGGTAGCAGCCAAAAACATTCAGTACTTC. Translating it yields CASSQDPLAVAAKNIQYF.

This clone was observed a single time. The chain carries TRBV7-2 and TRBJ2-6, with D uncertain. The CDR3 sequence is 16 residues long. The V gene lost 4 bases and the J gene lost 1 base, with 11 bases spanning the gap. From germline, CDR1 is SGHTA and CDR2 FQGNSA. The CDR3 sequence: CASSSGRVSGANVLTF. CDR3 DNA sequence: TGTGCCAGCAGCTCCGGCCGGGTGTCTGGGGCCAACGTCCTGACTTTC.

The rearrangement uses TRBV7-2 and TRBJ2-7, with 10 bases aligning to TRBD2. This CDR3 contains 14 residues. V was clipped by 7 bases and J by 4 bases; unmatched bases: 7. Germline V gene sequence: CDR1 SGHTA, CDR2 FQGNSA. CDR3 residues: CASNPTSGLYEQYF. The CDR3 region has the DNA TGTGCCAGCAATCCGACTAGCGGGTTATACGAGCAGTACTTC.

The chain recombines TRBV19 with TRBJ2-5, with 8 bases matching TRBD2. V gave up 4 bases and J gave up 2 bases; unmatched junction bases: 6. This CDR3 contains 15 residues. The germline CDR1 and CDR2 sequences are LNHDA and SQIVND (reference sequence). CDR3 bases: TGTGCCAGTAGTAAAGCTTCGGGGGGGCAAGAGACCCAGTACTTC. It codes for CASSKASGGQETQYF. The whole variable domain, filled in from reference TRBV19 and TRBJ2-5, reads DGGITQSPKYLFRKEGQNVTLSCEQNLNHDAMYWYRQDPGQGLRLIYYSQIVNDFQKGDIAEGYSVSREKKESFPLTVTSAQKNPTAFYLCASSKASGGQETQYFGPGTRLLVL.

V usage is TRBV10-3 and J usage is TRBJ1-1, with 8 bases that match TRBD1. After removal of 4 bases from V and 0 bases from J, the junction contained 1 base not matched to a gene. Germline CDR1 and CDR2: ENHRY and SYGVKD. The CDR3 covers 14 residues. The CDR3 nucleotides read TGTGCCATCAGTGGACAGGGGTTGAACACTGAAGCTTTCTTT. It encodes CAISGQGLNTEAFF.

To note about this clone: A junction end diverges from the germline sequence, so it may reflect a read error. This chain joins TRBV6-5 and TRBJ1-5; no clear D. This CDR3 comprises 16 residues. Germline V gene lookup returns CDR1 MNHEY and CDR2 SVGAGI. CDR3 nucleotide sequence: TGTGCCAGCAGCTACTGGGCGGCTACGAGCAATCAGCCCCAGCATTTT. As protein: CASSYWAATSNQPQHF.

CDR3 sequence: CASSQVARLFTDTQYF. The CDR3 DNA is TGCGCCAGCAGTCAGGTAGCGAGATTATTCACAGATACGCAGTATTTT. The V and J genes are TRBV23-1 and TRBJ2-3, with a weak D call TRBD2 (5 bases). TRBV23-1 has ORF status, its function being uncertain. The CDR3 runs 16 residues. V was shortened by 3 bases and J by 2 bases, with 15 bases between the two germline ends.

The V gene is TRBV5-4, the J gene TRBJ1-1, with a tentative D call TRBD1 (5 bases). The CDR3 extends over 15 amino acids. CDR1 is SGHNT and CDR2 is YYREEE in the germline V gene (reference sequence). V lost 0 bases and J lost 2, with 11 bases in between. The CDR3 region is CASSLEPRVNTEAFF. The DNA for the CDR3 is TGTGCCAGCAGCTTGGAACCCAGGGTCAACACTGAAGCTTTCTTT.

This chain connects TRBV28 to TRBJ1-1; 8 bases fit TRBD1. The CDR3 runs to 14 residues. The J segment lost 4 bases and the V segment lost 6 bases, leaving 7 bases of the junction unmatched. Germline loops: CDR1 MDHEN, CDR2 SYDVKM. The CDR3 DNA reads as TGTGCCAGCAGCCCCCCGACAGGGGTCACTGAAGCTTTCTTT. Its translation is CASSPPTGVTEAFF.

This sequence joins TRBV25-1 and TRBJ1-4; no definite D call. Germline V gives CDR1 MGHDK, CDR2 SYGVNS. The ends were cut back, 1 base at V and 10 bases at J, with 13 bases in the middle. This CDR3 has 14 amino acids. The CDR3 region is CASSESSRVGKLFF. As DNA, the CDR3 is TGTGCCAGCAGTGAATCCTCCCGGGTTGGAAAACTGTTTTTT.

By sample fraction, this clone is medium-sized. V is TRBV2 and J is TRBJ2-1; 9 bases are shared with TRBD1. CDR1 and CDR2 (germline): SNHLY, FYNNEI. The ends lost 6 bases at V and 9 bases at J; junction bases unmatched: 3. There are 12 residues in the CDR3. CDR3 nucleotides: TGTGCCAGCAGGGGGACAGGGAGTGAGCAGTTCTTC. This encodes CASRGTGSEQFF.

V gene TRBV7-2 combines with J gene TRBJ2-7; 8 bases map to TRBD2. Trimming took 2 bases from V and 5 from J; bases not matched to a gene: 8. This CDR3 region has 15 residues. Germline assignment: CDR1 SGHTA and CDR2 FQGNSA. The CDR3 sequence is CASSLIREGRNEQYF. CDR3 sequence (DNA): TGTGCCAGCAGCTTAATCCGGGAGGGCAGAAACGAGCAGTACTTC.

The chain carries TRBV19 and TRBJ1-3, with unresolved D. V shed 6 bases and J shed 0 bases, with 18 bases lying between them. Germline CDR1 is LNHDA and CDR2 is SQIVND (reference sequence). CDR3 length: 17 residues. The CDR3 reads CASSPQETWISGNTIYF. Here the CDR3 DNA reads TGTGCCAGTAGCCCCCAGGAGACATGGATCTCTGGAAACACCATATATTTT. Using reference TRBV19 and TRBJ1-3 for the parts outside the CDR3, the full variable domain is DGGITQSPKYLFRKEGQNVTLSCEQNLNHDAMYWYRQDPGQGLRLIYYSQIVNDFQKGDIAEGYSVSREKKESFPLTVTSAQKNPTAFYLCASSPQETWISGNTIYFGEGSWLTVV.